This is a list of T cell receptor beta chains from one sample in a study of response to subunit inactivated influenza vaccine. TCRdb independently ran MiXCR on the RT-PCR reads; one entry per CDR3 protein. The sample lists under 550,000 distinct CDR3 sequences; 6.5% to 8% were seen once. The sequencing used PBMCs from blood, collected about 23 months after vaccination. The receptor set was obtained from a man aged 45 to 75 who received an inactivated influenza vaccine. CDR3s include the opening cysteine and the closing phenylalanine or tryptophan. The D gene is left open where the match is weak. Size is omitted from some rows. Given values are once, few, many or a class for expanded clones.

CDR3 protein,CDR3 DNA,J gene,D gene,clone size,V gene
CASSLDYWVYGYTF,TGTGCCAGCAGCTTAGACTACTGGGTCTATGGCTACACCTTC,TRBJ1-2,.,.,TRBV11-2
CSATSGEYNEQFF,TGCAGTGCTACTAGCGGGGAATACAATGAGCAGTTCTTC,TRBJ2-1,TRBD2,.,TRBV20-1
CASSFLIRNSYEQYF,TGTGCCAGCAGTTTTTTAATCAGGAACTCCTACGAGCAGTACTTC,TRBJ2-7,.,.,TRBV28
CASSTSFTRRGNTIYF,TGTGCCAGCAGTACCTCTTTCACACGGAGAGGAAACACCATATATTTT,TRBJ1-3,.,.,TRBV2
CASSQDLSQGSNYGYTF,TGCGCCAGCAGCCAAGACCTAAGCCAGGGGTCTAACTATGGCTACACCTTC,TRBJ1-2,.,many,TRBV4-3
CSAAQGVVYEQYF,TGCAGTGCAGCTCAGGGGGTGGTCTACGAGCAGTACTTC,TRBJ2-7,TRBD1,many,TRBV20-1
CASRSEGANSYEQYF,TGTGCCAGCCGTTCCGAGGGGGCGAACTCCTACGAGCAGTACTTC,TRBJ2-7,TRBD1,.,TRBV27
CASSQRNSALETQYF,TGCGCCAGCAGCCAAAGAAATTCGGCTCTGGAGACCCAGTACTTC,TRBJ2-5,.,.,TRBV4-3
CASSLGGLDYGYIF,TGCGCCAGCAGCTTGGGAGGGCTCGACTATGGCTACATCTTC,TRBJ1-2,.,few,TRBV5-1
CASSATGTGTDSPLHF,TGTGCCAGCAGCGCTACCGGGACAGGGACCGACTCACCCCTCCACTTT,TRBJ1-6,TRBD1,.,TRBV9
CSVPPLPGVREQYF,TGCAGTGTACCTCCCCTGCCGGGGGTGAGGGAGCAGTACTTC,TRBJ2-7,.,few,TRBV20-1
CASSLVGGRGQTEAFF,TGCGCCAGCAGCTTGGTGGGGGGAAGGGGGCAAACTGAAGCTTTCTTT,TRBJ1-1,TRBD1,few,TRBV5-1
CASSRTGEYHEQYF,TGTGCCAGCAGCCGGACAGGGGAGTACCACGAGCAGTACTTC,TRBJ2-7,TRBD1,.,TRBV27
CASKGLDTGELFF,TGTGCCAGTAAGGGTCTGGACACCGGGGAGCTGTTTTTT,TRBJ2-2,.,few,TRBV19
CASSQDLRYEQFF,TGCGCCAGCAGCCAAGATCTCAGGTATGAGCAGTTCTTC,TRBJ2-1,.,many,TRBV4-1
CAISDGEKLFF,TGTGCCATCAGTGATGGCGAAAAACTGTTTTTT,TRBJ1-4,.,.,TRBV10-3
CASSPQGAGFGSPLHF,TGTGCCAGCAGCCCCCAAGGTGCAGGGTTTGGCTCACCCCTCCACTTT,TRBJ1-6,.,.,TRBV7-2
CASSRVTAGTPLHF,TGTGCCAGCAGCCGAGTCACTGCTGGTACACCCCTCCACTTT,TRBJ1-6,.,.,TRBV3-1
CASSHLGNEQFF,TGTGCCAGCAGTCACCTGGGCAATGAGCAGTTCTTC,TRBJ2-1,.,.,TRBV6-5
CASSYHREQFF,TGTGCCAGCAGTTACCATCGGGAGCAGTTCTTC,TRBJ2-1,.,many,TRBV6-2/TRBV6-3
CASSLKGSSSGELFF,TGCGCCAGCAGCTTGAAAGGGAGTTCGAGCGGGGAGCTGTTTTTT,TRBJ2-2,.,many,TRBV5-1
CASQIKAQGYGYTF,TGTGCCAGCCAAATCAAGGCCCAAGGCTATGGCTACACCTTC,TRBJ1-2,.,few,TRBV6-2/TRBV6-3
CASSKEDPKGGQETQYF,TGTGCCAGCAGCAAAGAAGACCCCAAGGGGGGGCAAGAGACCCAGTACTTC,TRBJ2-5,.,many,TRBV21-1
CASSRTGAGELFF,TGTGCCAGCAGCCGGACAGGGGCCGGGGAGCTGTTTTTT,TRBJ2-2,TRBD1,few,TRBV6-6
CASSSGPSGEQYF,TGTGCCAGCAGCTCCGGCCCCTCAGGTGAGCAGTACTTC,TRBJ2-7,.,few,TRBV9
CASIQEQAGAHPDTQYF,TGTGCCAGCATACAGGAACAAGCGGGAGCTCATCCAGATACGCAGTATTTT,TRBJ2-3,TRBD2,.,TRBV27
CASSFRDRESPLHF,TGCGCCAGCAGCTTCCGGGACAGGGAATCACCCCTCCACTTT,TRBJ1-6,TRBD1,many,TRBV5-1
CSVDFWTSGSQETQYF,TGCAGCGTTGATTTCTGGACTAGCGGGAGCCAAGAGACCCAGTACTTC,TRBJ2-5,TRBD2,few,TRBV29-1
CASSFPPFKSTDTQYF,TGTGCCAGCAGTTTTCCCCCCTTTAAATCGACAGATACGCAGTATTTT,TRBJ2-3,.,few,TRBV28
CASTYGDGGSYNEQFF,TGTGCCAGCACCTACGGGGATGGTGGGTCCTACAATGAGCAGTTCTTC,TRBJ2-1,.,few,TRBV12-3/TRBV12-4
CASSASPRGGTYEQYF,TGTGCCAGCAGCGCCTCCCCCAGGGGAGGCACCTACGAGCAGTACTTC,TRBJ2-7,.,.,TRBV7-8
CSARTGEDANYGYTF,TGCAGCGCCAGGACAGGGGAAGATGCTAACTATGGCTACACCTTC,TRBJ1-2,TRBD1,.,TRBV29-1
CASSQDQAGTSGLEQYF,TGTGCCAGCAGCCAAGATCAGGCCGGGACTAGCGGGCTCGAGCAGTACTTC,TRBJ2-7,TRBD2,few,TRBV4-2
CATLDRGLLMNTEAFF,TGTGCCACCCTGGACAGGGGGCTTTTAATGAACACTGAAGCTTTCTTT,TRBJ1-1,TRBD1,many,TRBV6-1
CASSWDFSHDTQYF,TGCGCCAGCAGCTGGGACTTCTCCCACGATACGCAGTATTTT,TRBJ2-3,.,many,TRBV5-1
CATSRVRGPWEPQYF,TGTGCCACCAGCAGAGTACGGGGCCCATGGGAACCGCAGTATTTT,TRBJ2-3,.,few,TRBV15
CASSWAYNEQFF,TGTGCCAGCAGTTGGGCCTACAATGAGCAGTTCTTC,TRBJ2-1,.,.,TRBV12-3/TRBV12-4
CASSRWDVNLQFF,TGTGCCAGCAGCCGCTGGGACGTCAATTTACAGTTCTTC,TRBJ2-1,.,.,TRBV14
CSARAGRGFATNEKLFF,TGCAGTGCTAGAGCCGGCAGGGGCTTTGCAACTAATGAAAAACTGTTTTTT,TRBJ1-4,.,.,TRBV20-1
CASSYLRGAGELFF,TGTGCCAGCAGTTACCTCCGGGGGGCCGGGGAGCTGTTTTTT,TRBJ2-2,TRBD2,.,TRBV6-5
CASSVGVTLSLAKNIQYF,TGTGCCAGCAGCGTAGGGGTAACATTGTCTTTAGCCAAAAACATTCAGTACTTC,TRBJ2-4,.,few,TRBV9